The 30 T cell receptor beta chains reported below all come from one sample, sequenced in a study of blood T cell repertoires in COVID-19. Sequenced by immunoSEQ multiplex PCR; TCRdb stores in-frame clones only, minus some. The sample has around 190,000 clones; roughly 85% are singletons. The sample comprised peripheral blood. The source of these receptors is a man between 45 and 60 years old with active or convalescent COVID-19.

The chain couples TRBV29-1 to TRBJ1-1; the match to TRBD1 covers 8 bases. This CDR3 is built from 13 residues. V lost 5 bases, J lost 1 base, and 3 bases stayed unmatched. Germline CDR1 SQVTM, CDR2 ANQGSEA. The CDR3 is CSVRTGPNTEAFF. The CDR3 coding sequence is TGCAGCGTTCGGACAGGGCCGAACACTGAAGCTTTCTTT. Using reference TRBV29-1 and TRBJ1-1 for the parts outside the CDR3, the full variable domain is SAVISQKPSRDICQRGTSLTIQCQVDSQVTMMFWYRQQPGQSLTLIATANQGSEATYESGFVIDKFPISRPNLTFSTLTVSNMSPEDSSIYLCSVRTGPNTEAFFGQGTRLTVV.

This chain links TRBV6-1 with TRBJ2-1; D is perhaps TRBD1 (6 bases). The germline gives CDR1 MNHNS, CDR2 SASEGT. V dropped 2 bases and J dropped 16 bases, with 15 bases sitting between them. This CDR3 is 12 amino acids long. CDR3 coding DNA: TGTGCCAGCAGTGAATCCACAGGGATAGTCTTCTTC. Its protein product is CASSESTGIVFF.

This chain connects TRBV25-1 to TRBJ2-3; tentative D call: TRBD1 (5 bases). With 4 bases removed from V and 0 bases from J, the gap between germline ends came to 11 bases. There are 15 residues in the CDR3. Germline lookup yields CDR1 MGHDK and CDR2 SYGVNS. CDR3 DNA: TGTGCCAGCAGTGCCCAGGGTTCTAGCACAGATACGCAGTATTTT. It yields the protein CASSAQGSSTDTQYF.

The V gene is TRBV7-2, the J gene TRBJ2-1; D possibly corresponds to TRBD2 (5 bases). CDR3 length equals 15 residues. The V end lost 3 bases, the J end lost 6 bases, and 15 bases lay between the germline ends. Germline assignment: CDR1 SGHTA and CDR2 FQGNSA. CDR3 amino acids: CASSFGELPSNEQFF. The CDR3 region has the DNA TGTGCCAGCAGCTTCGGGGAACTACCTTCCAATGAGCAGTTCTTC.

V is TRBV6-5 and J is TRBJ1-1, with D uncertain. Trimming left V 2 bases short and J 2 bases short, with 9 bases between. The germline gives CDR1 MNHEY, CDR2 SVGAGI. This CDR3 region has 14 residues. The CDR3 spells CASSYPESNTEAFF. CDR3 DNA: TGTGCCAGCAGTTACCCCGAGTCAAACACTGAAGCTTTCTTT.

The CDR3 loop reads CSVDDRGNVLSEQYF. In nucleotides, the CDR3 is TGCAGCGTAGACGACAGGGGCAACGTATTGTCCGAGCAGTACTTC. V gene TRBV29-1 combines with J gene TRBJ2-7; 8 bases align to TRBD1. CDR1 is SQVTM, CDR2 ANQGSEA, per germline. After removal of 6 bases from V and 6 bases from J, the junction contained 16 bases not matched to a gene. CDR3 length equals 15 residues.

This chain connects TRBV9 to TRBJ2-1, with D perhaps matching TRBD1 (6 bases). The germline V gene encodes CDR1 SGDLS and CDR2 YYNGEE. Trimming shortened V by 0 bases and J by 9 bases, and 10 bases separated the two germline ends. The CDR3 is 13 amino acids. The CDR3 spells CASSVAGDREQFF. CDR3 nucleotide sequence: TGTGCCAGCAGCGTAGCAGGGGACCGTGAGCAGTTCTTC.

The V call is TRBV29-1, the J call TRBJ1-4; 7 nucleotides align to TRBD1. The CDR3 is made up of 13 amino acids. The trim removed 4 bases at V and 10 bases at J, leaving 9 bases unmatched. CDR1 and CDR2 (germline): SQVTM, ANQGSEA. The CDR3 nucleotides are TGCAGCGTTGTAACAGGGGAAGGTGGAAAACTGTTTTTT. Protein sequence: CSVVTGEGGKLFF. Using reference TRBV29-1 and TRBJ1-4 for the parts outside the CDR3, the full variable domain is SAVISQKPSRDICQRGTSLTIQCQVDSQVTMMFWYRQQPGQSLTLIATANQGSEATYESGFVIDKFPISRPNLTFSTLTVSNMSPEDSSIYLCSVVTGEGGKLFFGSGTQLSVL.

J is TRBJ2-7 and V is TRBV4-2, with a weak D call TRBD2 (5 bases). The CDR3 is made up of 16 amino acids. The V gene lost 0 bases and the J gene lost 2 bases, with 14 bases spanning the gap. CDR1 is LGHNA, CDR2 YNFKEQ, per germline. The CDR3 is CASSQDADGNPYEQYF. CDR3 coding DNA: TGTGCCAGCAGCCAAGATGCGGACGGGAACCCCTACGAGCAGTACTTC.

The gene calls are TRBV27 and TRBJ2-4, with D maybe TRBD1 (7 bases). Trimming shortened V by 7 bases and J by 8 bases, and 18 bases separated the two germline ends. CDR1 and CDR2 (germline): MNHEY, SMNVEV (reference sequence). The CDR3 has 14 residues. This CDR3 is CASTRTGAGYIQYF. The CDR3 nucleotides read TGTGCCAGCACCCGAACAGGGGCGGGATACATTCAGTACTTC.

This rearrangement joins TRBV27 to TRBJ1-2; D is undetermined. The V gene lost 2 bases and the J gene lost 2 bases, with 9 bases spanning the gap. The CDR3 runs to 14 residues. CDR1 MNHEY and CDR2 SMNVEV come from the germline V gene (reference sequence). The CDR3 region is CASSLGQTNYGYTF. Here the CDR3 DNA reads TGTGCCAGCAGTTTAGGGCAGACCAACTATGGCTACACCTTC.

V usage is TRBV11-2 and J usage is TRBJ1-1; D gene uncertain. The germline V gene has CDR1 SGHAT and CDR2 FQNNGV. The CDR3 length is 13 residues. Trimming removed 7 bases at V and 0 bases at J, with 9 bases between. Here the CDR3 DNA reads TGTGCCAGCAAACTAGGGCTGAACACTGAAGCTTTCTTT. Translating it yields CASKLGLNTEAFF.

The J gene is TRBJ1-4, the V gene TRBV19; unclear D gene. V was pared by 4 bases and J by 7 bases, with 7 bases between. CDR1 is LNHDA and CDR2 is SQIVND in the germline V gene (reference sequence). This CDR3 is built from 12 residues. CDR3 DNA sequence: TGTGCCAGTAGTACCAATTCTGAAAAACTGTTTTTT. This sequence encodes CASSTNSEKLFF. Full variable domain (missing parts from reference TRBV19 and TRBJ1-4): DGGITQSPKYLFRKEGQNVTLSCEQNLNHDAMYWYRQDPGQGLRLIYYSQIVNDFQKGDIAEGYSVSREKKESFPLTVTSAQKNPTAFYLCASSTNSEKLFFGSGTQLSVL.

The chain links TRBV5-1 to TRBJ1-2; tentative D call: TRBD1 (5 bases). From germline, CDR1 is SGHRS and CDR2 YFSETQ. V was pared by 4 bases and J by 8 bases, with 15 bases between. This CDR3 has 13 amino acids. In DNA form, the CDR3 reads TGCGCCAGCAGCCCTACCAGGGAGGGCGGCTACACCTTC. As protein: CASSPTREGGYTF.

The CDR3 region is CASSLGLLYGYTF. CDR3 nucleotides: TGTGCCAGCAGCCTCGGACTGCTCTATGGCTACACCTTC. The chain recombines TRBV14 with TRBJ1-2; no clear D gene. The V end was cut by 4 bases, the J end by 4 bases, with 10 bases between. Germline CDR1 is SGHDN and CDR2 is FVKESK. CDR3 length equals 13 residues.

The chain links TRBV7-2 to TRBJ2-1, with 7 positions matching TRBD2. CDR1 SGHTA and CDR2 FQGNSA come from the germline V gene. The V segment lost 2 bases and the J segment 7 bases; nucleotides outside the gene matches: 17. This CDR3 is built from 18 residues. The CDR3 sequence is CASSLFGPWASGANEQFF. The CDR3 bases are TGTGCCAGCAGCTTATTCGGACCCTGGGCTAGCGGAGCAAATGAGCAGTTCTTC.

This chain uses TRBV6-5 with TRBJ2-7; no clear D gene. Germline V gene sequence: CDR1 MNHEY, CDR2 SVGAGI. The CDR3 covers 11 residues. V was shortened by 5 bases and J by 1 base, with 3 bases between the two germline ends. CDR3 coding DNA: TGTGCCAGCAGTACATCCTACGAGCAGTACTTC. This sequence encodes CASSTSYEQYF.

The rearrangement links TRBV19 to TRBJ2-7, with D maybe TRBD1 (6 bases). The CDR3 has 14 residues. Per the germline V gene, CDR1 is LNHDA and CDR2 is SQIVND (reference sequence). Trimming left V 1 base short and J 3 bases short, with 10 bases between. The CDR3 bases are TGTGCCAGTAGTATAGGGACAGCAAACTACGAGCAGTACTTC. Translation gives CASSIGTANYEQYF. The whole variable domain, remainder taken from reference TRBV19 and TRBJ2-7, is DGGITQSPKYLFRKEGQNVTLSCEQNLNHDAMYWYRQDPGQGLRLIYYSQIVNDFQKGDIAEGYSVSREKKESFPLTVTSAQKNPTAFYLCASSIGTANYEQYFGPGTRLTVT.

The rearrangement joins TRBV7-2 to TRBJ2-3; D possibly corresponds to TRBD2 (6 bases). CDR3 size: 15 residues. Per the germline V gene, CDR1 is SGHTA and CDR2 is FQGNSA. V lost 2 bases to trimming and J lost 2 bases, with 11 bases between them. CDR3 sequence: CASSLRRGDTDTQYF. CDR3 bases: TGTGCCAGCAGCTTAAGGCGGGGCGACACAGATACGCAGTATTTT.

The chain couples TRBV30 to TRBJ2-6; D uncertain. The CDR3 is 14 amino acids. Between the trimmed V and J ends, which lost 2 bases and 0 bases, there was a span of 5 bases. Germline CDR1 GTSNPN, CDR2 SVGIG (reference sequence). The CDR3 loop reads CAWSSSSGANVLTF. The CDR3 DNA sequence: TGTGCCTGGAGTTCGAGCTCTGGGGCCAACGTCCTGACTTTC.

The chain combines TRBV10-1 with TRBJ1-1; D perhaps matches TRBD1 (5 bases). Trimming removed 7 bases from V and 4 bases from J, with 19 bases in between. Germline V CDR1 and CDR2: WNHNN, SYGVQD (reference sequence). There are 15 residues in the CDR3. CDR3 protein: CASTGLRGDGTEAFF. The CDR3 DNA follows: TGCGCCAGCACCGGGCTTCGGGGGGATGGCACTGAAGCTTTCTTT.

The CDR3 nucleotides read TGTGCCAGCAGCTTTGCGAAATTTTCCGGGGAGCTGTTTTTT. It yields the protein CASSFAKFSGELFF. The V call is TRBV7-2, the J call TRBJ2-2; D is uncertain. V lost 3 bases, J lost 6 bases, and 11 bases lay in between. The CDR3 has 14 residues. CDR1 and CDR2 from the germline V gene are SGHTA and FQGNSA.

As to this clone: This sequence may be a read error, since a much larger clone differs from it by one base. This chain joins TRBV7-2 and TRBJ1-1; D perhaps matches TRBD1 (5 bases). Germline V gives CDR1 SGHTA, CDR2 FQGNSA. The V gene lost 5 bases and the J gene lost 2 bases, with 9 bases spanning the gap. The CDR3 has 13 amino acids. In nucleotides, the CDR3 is TGTGCCAGCAGCGTCCAGGGAAACACTGAAGCTTTCTTT. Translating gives CASSVQGNTEAFF.

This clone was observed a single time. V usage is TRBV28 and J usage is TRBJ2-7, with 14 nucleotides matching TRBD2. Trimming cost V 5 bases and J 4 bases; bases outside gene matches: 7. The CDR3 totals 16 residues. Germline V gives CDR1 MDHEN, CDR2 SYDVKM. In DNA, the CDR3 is TGTGCCAGCAGTGGCGGACTAGCGGGGGGAAAATACGAGCAGTACTTC. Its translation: CASSGGLAGGKYEQYF.

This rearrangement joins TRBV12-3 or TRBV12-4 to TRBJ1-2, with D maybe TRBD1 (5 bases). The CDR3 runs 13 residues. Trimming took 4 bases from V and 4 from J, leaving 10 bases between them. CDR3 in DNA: TGTGCCAGCAGTTCGACAGCACTCTATGGCTACACCTTC. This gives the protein CASSSTALYGYTF.

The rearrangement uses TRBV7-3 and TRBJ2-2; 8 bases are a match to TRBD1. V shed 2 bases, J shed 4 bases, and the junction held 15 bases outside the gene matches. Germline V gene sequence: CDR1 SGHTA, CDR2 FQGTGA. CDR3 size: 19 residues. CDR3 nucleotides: TGTGCCAGCAGCTTACCCACGTGGACGGGGACAGGCTTCACCGGGGAGCTGTTTTTT. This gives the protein CASSLPTWTGTGFTGELFF.

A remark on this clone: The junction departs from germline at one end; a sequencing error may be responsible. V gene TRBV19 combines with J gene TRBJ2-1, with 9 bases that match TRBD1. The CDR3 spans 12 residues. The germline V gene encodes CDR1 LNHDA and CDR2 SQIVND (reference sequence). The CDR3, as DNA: TGTGCCAGTAGTACGGGGACAGGGTGGCATCTCTTC. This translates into CASSTGTGWHLF.

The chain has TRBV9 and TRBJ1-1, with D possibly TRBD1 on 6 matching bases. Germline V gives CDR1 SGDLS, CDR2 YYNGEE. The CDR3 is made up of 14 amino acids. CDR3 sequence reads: CARRGGGRWTEAFF. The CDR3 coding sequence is TGTGCGCGCCGAGGGGGAGGGCGATGGACTGAAGCTTTCTTT.

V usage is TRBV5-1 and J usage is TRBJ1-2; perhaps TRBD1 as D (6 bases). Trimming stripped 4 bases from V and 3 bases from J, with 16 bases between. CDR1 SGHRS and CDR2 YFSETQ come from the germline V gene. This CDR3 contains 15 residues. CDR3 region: CASSPATTGDYGYTF. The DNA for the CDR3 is TGCGCCAGCAGCCCCGCCACGACAGGCGACTATGGCTACACCTTC.

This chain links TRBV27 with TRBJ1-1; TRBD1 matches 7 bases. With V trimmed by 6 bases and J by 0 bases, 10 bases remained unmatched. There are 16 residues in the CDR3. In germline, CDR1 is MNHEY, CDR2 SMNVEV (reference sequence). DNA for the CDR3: TGTGCCAGCAGCTCAAAGGCAGGGGGTTTGAACACTGAAGCTTTCTTT. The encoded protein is CASSSKAGGLNTEAFF.